This T cell receptor beta chain was observed in a study of cytomegalovirus exposure and HLA in healthy donors. Using immunoSEQ multiplex PCR, the repertoire was profiled, and TCRdb retains in-frame clones only, with some absent. The repertoire includes roughly 86,000 clones, less than 96% of them detected once, and 1.6% sits in the top ten. Germline CDR1 SGHRS, CDR2 YFSETQ. The CDR3 is 14 amino acids. The V end lost 2 bases, the J end lost 5 bases, and 14 bases lay between the germline ends. This TCR derives from a man aged 18 to 30 in good health and CMV-seropositive. The sample taken for sequencing was PBMCs. This rearrangement joins TRBV5-1 to TRBJ2-7, with D possibly matching TRBD2 (6 bases). CDR3 coding DNA: TGCGCCAGCAGCTTAACCGGGGGTGGTAACGAGCAGTACTTC. Translated, it gives CASSLTGGGNEQYF.